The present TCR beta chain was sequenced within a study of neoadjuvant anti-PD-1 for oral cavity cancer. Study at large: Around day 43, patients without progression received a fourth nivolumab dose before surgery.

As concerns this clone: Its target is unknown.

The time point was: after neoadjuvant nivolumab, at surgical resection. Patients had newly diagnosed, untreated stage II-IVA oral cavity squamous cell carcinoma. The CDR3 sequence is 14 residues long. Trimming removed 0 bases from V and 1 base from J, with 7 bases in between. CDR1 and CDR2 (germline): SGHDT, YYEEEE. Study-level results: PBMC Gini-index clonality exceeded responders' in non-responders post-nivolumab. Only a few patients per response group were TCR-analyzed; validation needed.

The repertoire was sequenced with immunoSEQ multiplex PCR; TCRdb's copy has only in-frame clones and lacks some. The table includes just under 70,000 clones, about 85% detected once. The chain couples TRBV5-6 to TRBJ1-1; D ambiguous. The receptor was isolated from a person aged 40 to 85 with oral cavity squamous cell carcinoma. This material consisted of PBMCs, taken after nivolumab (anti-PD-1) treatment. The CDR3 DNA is TGTGCCAGCAGCTTGGCACCAGGGAACACTGAAGCTTTCTTT. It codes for CASSLAPGNTEAFF.